This section outlines one TCR beta chain sequence together with its context. The data originate from a study of blood T cell repertoires in COVID-19. Study as a whole: Samples came from the United States, Italy and Spain, spanning acute and convalescent COVID-19.

From germline, CDR1 is SGHAT and CDR2 FQDESV (reference sequence). J lost 4 bases, V lost 5 bases, and 7 bases had no gene match. This CDR3 is 15 amino acids long. Data came from immunoSEQ multiplex PCR; TCRdb stores just in-frame clones and leaves some out. The sample has a few hundred thousand clones; about nine tenths are singletons. The specimen was peripheral blood. This clonotype was obtained from a man aged 65 to 85 with acute or convalescent COVID-19. The chain joins TRBV11-1 to TRBJ2-7, with 11 nucleotides matching TRBD2. The CDR3, as DNA: TGTGCCAGCAGCCTCCCAACTAGCGGGAGTTACGAGCAGTACTTC. It is translated as CASSLPTSGSYEQYF.